The rows below give T cell receptor beta chains drawn from one sample of a study of OX40 agonist ivuxolimab in advanced cancers. This table comes from immunoSEQ multiplex PCR, and its TCRdb copy is limited to in-frame clones, with some not included. The sample has 30,000 to 45,000 clones, about 87% seen once. Sequenced material: CD4+ or CD8+ T cells sorted from blood, taken in a trial of the OX40 agonist ivuxolimab. These receptors originate from an adult with an advanced solid tumor such as melanoma, head and neck, liver or kidney cancer. CDR3s leave out the opening cysteine and the closing phenylalanine or tryptophan.

>TRBJ2-2|TRBV6-1
ATRETGSNTGELF
>TRBJ2-6|TRBV28
ASSSILTQSRANVLT
>NA|TRBV5-1
ASSNGQGSIYEQY
>TRBJ2-7|TRBV2
ASTQGEQTNGEQY
>TRBJ2-7|TRBV18
ASSPTDYRAEQY
>TRBJ2-7|TRBV6-1
ASSEQGPSYEQY
>TRBJ2-4|TRBV10-1
ASSESSGKNIQY
>TRBJ2-3|TRBV2
ASRAGGLVDTQY
>TRBJ2-1|TRBV7-2
ASTQRGGLAGDEQF
>TRBJ2-5|TRBV5-1
ASSSGPEGTQY
>TRBJ2-7|TRBV6-5
ASSYSRGPGGHEQY
>TRBJ2-2|TRBV30
AWSGDSDTGELF
>TRBJ2-5|TRBV2
ASSEDLAGGRETQY
>TRBJ1-6|TRBV6-1
ASSAGGADSPLH
>TRBJ1-3|TRBV6-1
ASSVVAGTGNTIY
>TRBJ2-1|TRBV5-1
ASTTDSYNEQF
>TRBJ2-1|TRBV2
ASKPGLSAYNEQF
>TRBJ1-1|TRBV5-1
ASSLEGQNTEAF
>TRBJ1-1|TRBV4-1
ASSQDAPTTEAF
>TRBJ1-2|TRBV27
ASRRGLDGYT
>TRBJ2-5|TRBV5-1
ASSPIQVGGEQETQY
>TRBJ2-5|TRBV28
ASSTRVSETQY
>TRBJ2-1|TRBV28
ASSPIKAGAQYNEQF
>TRBJ1-1|TRBV5-1
ASSLIVGQGAEAF
>TRBJ2-3|TRBV7-2
ASSLGPYTDTQY
>TRBJ1-2|TRBV11-3
ASSPKGYPGYT
>TRBJ2-1|TRBV10-1
ASSESPGTIGF